The 29 T cell receptor beta chains listed next were all sequenced from one sample in a study of T cell clonality in common variable immunodeficiency. Study-wide points: In common variable immunodeficiency, TCR beta chains reportedly carried fewer deletions and N-nucleotide insertions.

Repertoires were generated with immunoSEQ multiplex PCR, while TCRdb's copy carries only in-frame clones and drops some. The sample includes about 30,000 clones, none of them occurring once. The antigens for these receptors are not known. The sequenced sample was peripheral blood mononuclear cells. These receptors came from a human donor with common variable immunodeficiency.

This clone came up a few times. The CDR3 end lies 3 residues beyond the end of the read and is filled in from the germline J gene. The gene calls are TRBV30 and TRBJ2-5; 7 bases align to TRBD1. V lost 5 bases to trimming and J lost 5 bases; unmatched junction nucleotides: 8. Germline CDR1 is GTSNPN and CDR2 is SVGIG (reference sequence). This CDR3 region has 13 residues. The CDR3 sequence: CAWCRGGWETQYF. Incomplete CDR3 DNA: TGTGCCTGGTGTCGAGGGGGCTGGGAGACC.

This clone turned up a few times. From the germline J gene comes the end of the CDR3, since the read stops 3 residues before it. The genes are TRBV30 and TRBJ2-2; 7 nucleotides match TRBD1. The V and J ends lost 3 bases and 6 bases, in that order; junction bases with no gene match: 13. CDR3 length: 16 residues. The germline gives CDR1 GTSNPN, CDR2 SVGIG (reference sequence). The CDR3 reads CAWSGRAGGLSGELFF. The part of the CDR3 DNA that was read is TGTGCCTGGAGCGGCAGGGCAGGGGGATTGTCCGGGGAG.

Details on this clone: Relative to the germline gene, one junction end is altered; a read error may explain this. Partial CDR3 DNA: TGTGCCAGCAGCTTAGCCGCGGGTAGCACAGATGCG. Its protein product is CASSLAAGSTDA. The complete CDR3 reads CASSLAAGSTDAQYF. V usage is TRBV7-2 and J usage is TRBJ2-3, with TRBD2 as a possible D gene (5 bases). The observed sequence ends 3 residues before the CDR3 terminus, with the missing tail filled in from the germline J gene. CDR3 size: 15 residues. Germline lookup yields CDR1 SGHTA and CDR2 FQGNSA.

This clone turned up a few times. CDR3 in amino acids: CASSIDRTGPGGYTF. The sequenced part of the CDR3 DNA is TGTGCCAGTAGTATAGATCGTACAGGGCCGGGTGGC. The V gene is TRBV19, the J gene TRBJ1-2; tentative D call: TRBD1 (6 bases). The CDR3 end lies 3 residues beyond the end of the read and is filled in from the germline J gene. The CDR3 length is 15 residues. V was pared by 0 bases and J by 7 bases, with 15 bases between. CDR1 LNHDA and CDR2 SQIVND come from the germline V gene (reference sequence).

This clone has a count of ten or more. Read coverage stops 3 residues before the CDR3 terminus; the germline J gene supplies the remainder. This chain uses TRBV7-9 with TRBJ1-2; 8 bases map to TRBD1. Germline assignment: CDR1 SEHNR and CDR2 FQNEAQ (reference sequence). The CDR3 is 12 residues long. The CDR3 spells CASSRTGSGYTF. The CDR3 bases that were read are TGTGCCAGCAGCCGGACAGGGAGCGGC.

Many counts were recorded for this clone. The read comes to an end 3 residues before the CDR3 does, leaving the germline J gene to fill in the end. This chain connects TRBV10-3 to TRBJ1-2, with D possibly TRBD1 on 5 matching bases. V lost 0 bases, J lost 3 bases, and 11 bases lay in between. CDR1 is ENHRY and CDR2 is SYGVKD in the germline V gene. The length of the CDR3 is 15 residues. The CDR3 protein is CAISESGVGDYGYTF. CDR3 bases read: TGTGCCATCAGTGAGTCAGGGGTCGGTGACTATGGC.

This clone was detected ten times or more. Read data end 3 residues before the CDR3 end; the end is taken from the germline J gene. J is TRBJ2-7 and V is TRBV30; 7 bases match TRBD1. V shed 3 bases and J 2 bases; nucleotides not matched to a gene: 10. The CDR3 has 15 amino acids. Germline CDR1 reads GTSNPN; CDR2 reads SVGIG (reference sequence). The part of the CDR3 DNA that was read is TGTGCCTGGAGAGCACAGGGGCCTCCAACCTACGAG. This sequence encodes CAWRAQGPPTYE. The complete CDR3 protein is CAWRAQGPPTYEQYF.

This clone was seen a handful of times. The read ends 3 residues shy of where the CDR3 ends; the end is completed using the germline J gene. The V gene is TRBV19, the J gene TRBJ1-1; 7 bases fit TRBD1. The CDR3 extends over 12 amino acids. Germline lookup yields CDR1 LNHDA and CDR2 SQIVND (reference sequence). The trim removed 9 bases at V and 4 bases at J, leaving 5 bases unmatched. The CDR3 sequence: CASKRGRTEAFF. The CDR3 bases that were read are TGTGCCAGCAAGAGGGGGCGCACTGAA.

Comment on this clone: The read finishes 3 residues shy of the CDR3 end, and the germline J gene is used to complete it. V is TRBV30 and J is TRBJ2-6; possibly TRBD2 for D (5 bases). Trimming pared 2 bases from V and 2 bases from J, leaving 25 bases between. CDR3 size: 20 residues. The V gene's germline CDR1 is GTSNPN and CDR2 SVGIG (reference sequence). CDR3 amino acids: CAWSPRRGQVMMAGANVLTF. The CDR3 DNA, read in part, is TGTGCCTGGAGTCCAAGGCGAGGGCAGGTAATGATGGCTGGGGCCAACGTC.

In this sample, this clone turned up a few times. The DNA ends 3 residues before the CDR3 does, and the rest of the CDR3 is filled in from the germline J gene. V gene TRBV19 combines with J gene TRBJ2-5, with D possibly TRBD1 on 5 matching bases. The ends were cut back, 6 bases at V and 0 bases at J, with 8 bases in the middle. This CDR3 contains 13 residues. The germline V gene encodes CDR1 LNHDA and CDR2 SQIVND (reference sequence). The DNA read from the CDR3 is TGTGCCAGTAGGACAGAGAACCAAGAGACC. Its translation is CASRTENQET. The whole CDR3 region reads CASRTENQETQYF.

The sample holds many counts of this clone. The read falls 3 residues short of the CDR3 end, and the missing part is taken from the germline J gene. V gene TRBV20-1 combines with J gene TRBJ2-3, with D possibly TRBD2 on 6 matching bases. Looked up from germline, CDR1 is DFQATT and CDR2 is SNEGSKA (reference sequence). CDR3 length equals 11 residues. CDR3 region: CSAFGGWTQYF. Partial CDR3 DNA: TGCAGTGCCTTCGGGGGATGGACG.

This clone has a count of ten or more. With the read ending 3 residues before the CDR3 end, the germline J gene is used to fill in that end. This chain joins TRBV7-9 and TRBJ2-7, with D unclear. Trimming left V 1 base short and J 3 bases short, with 4 bases between. The CDR3 spans 12 residues. Per germline, CDR1 SEHNR and CDR2 FQNEAQ (reference sequence). Incomplete CDR3 DNA: TGTGCCAGCAGCTTAGTCCACTACGAG. Translated, it gives CASSLVHYE. The entire CDR3 reads CASSLVHYEQYF.

The table lists this clone with many counts. The read ends 3 residues before the CDR3 terminus; that terminus is restored from the germline J gene. This chain connects TRBV2 to TRBJ2-3; 12 bases are shared with TRBD2. Germline V gene sequence: CDR1 SNHLY, CDR2 FYNNEI. The CDR3 has 18 residues. The V gene end was trimmed by 2 bases and the J gene end by 0 bases; junction bases not matched to a gene: 6. The CDR3 DNA, read in part, is TGTGCCAGCAGTGAAACACTAGCGGGGGGCGCTAGCACAGATACG. Protein sequence: CASSETLAGGASTDT. The CDR3 as a whole reads CASSETLAGGASTDTQYF.

Comment on this clone: The sequenced fragment ends 3 residues before the CDR3 boundary, so the rest is inferred from the germline J gene. The chain joins TRBV6-1 to TRBJ2-1, with TRBD2 matching 10 bases. This CDR3 is built from 15 residues. Germline V CDR1 and CDR2: MNHNS, SASEGT. V shed 2 bases, J shed 5 bases, and the junction held 3 bases outside the gene matches. The CDR3 DNA, read in part, is TGTGCCAGCAGTGAACAACTAGCGGGGAACAATGAG. Residues: CASSEQLAGNNE. In full, the CDR3 is CASSEQLAGNNEQFF.

This clone is medium-sized (0.01 to 0.1%). The sequenced part of the CDR3 DNA is TGTGCCAGCAGTGTATGGGGGGGGAAG. Translated: CASSVWGGK. The CDR3 in full is CASSVWGGKAFF. V is TRBV2 and J is TRBJ1-1, with D possibly matching TRBD1 (5 bases). Sequencing ends 3 residues short of the CDR3 end; the germline J gene provides the rest. Looked up from germline, CDR1 is SNHLY and CDR2 is FYNNEI. The CDR3 has 12 residues.

This clone appeared many times. The sequenced fragment ends 3 residues before the CDR3 boundary, so the rest is inferred from the germline J gene. V gene TRBV29-1 combines with J gene TRBJ2-7; 7 bases are shared with TRBD2. The CDR3 runs to 13 residues. The J segment lost 3 bases and the V segment lost 1 base, leaving 3 bases of the junction unmatched. From germline, CDR1 is SQVTM and CDR2 ANQGSEA. The sequenced CDR3 bases are TGCAGCGTTGAAGGCGGGAGTTACTACGAG. Encoded protein: CSVEGGSYYE. From start to end, the CDR3 is CSVEGGSYYEQYF.

This clone was counted ten times or more. The DNA ends 3 residues before the CDR3 does, and the rest of the CDR3 is filled in from the germline J gene. The chain recombines TRBV7-8 with TRBJ1-5, with D possibly being TRBD1 (5 bases). Trimming removed 5 bases at V and 3 bases at J, with 17 bases between. The germline V gene has CDR1 SGHVS and CDR2 FQNEAQ. This CDR3 is built from 16 residues. The CDR3: CASSQGSGDNNQPQHF. The part of the CDR3 DNA that was read is TGTGCCAGCAGCCAAGGGTCGGGGGATAACAATCAGCCC.

This clone was seen more than once but under ten times. The read gets to within 3 residues of the CDR3 end, and the germline J gene fills in the rest. V and J are TRBV18 and TRBJ1-6, with 10 bases identical to TRBD1. The J segment lost 8 bases and the V segment lost 0 bases, leaving 22 bases of the junction unmatched. Per germline, CDR1 KGHSH and CDR2 LQKENI. This CDR3 is 22 amino acids long. The CDR3 sequence: CASSPPLGSRDRGFVVDSPLHF. The sequenced part of the CDR3 DNA is TGTGCCAGCTCACCACCGTTGGGCTCCCGGGACAGGGGATTTGTCGTGGATTCACCC. The full variable domain, its missing parts supplied by reference TRBV18 and TRBJ1-6, is NAGVMQNPRHLVRRRGQEARLRCSPMKGHSHVYWYRQLPEEGLKFMVYLQKENIIDESGMPKERFSAEFPKEGPSILRIQQVVRGDSAAYFCASSPPLGSRDRGFVVDSPLHFGNGTRLTVT.

For this clone: The CDR3 end lies 3 residues beyond the end of the read and is filled in from the germline J gene. This chain uses TRBV7-9 with TRBJ2-1; maybe TRBD1 (5 bases). The CDR3 covers 10 residues. The germline CDR1 and CDR2 sequences are SEHNR and FQNEAQ (reference sequence). Trimming pared 9 bases from V and 7 bases from J, leaving 7 bases between. The sequenced part of the CDR3 DNA is TGTGCCAGGGACACGAATGAG. Its translation is CARDTNE. The CDR3 as a whole reads CARDTNEQFF.

By proportion, this clone is medium-sized. From the germline J gene comes the end of the CDR3, since the read stops 3 residues before it. The chain uses TRBV15 and TRBJ2-3, with 11 bases fitting TRBD2. The CDR3 has 18 residues. Germline V gene sequence: CDR1 LNHNV, CDR2 YYDKDF (reference sequence). Trimming took 0 bases from V and 2 from J; bases not matched to a gene: 7. The DNA read from the CDR3 is TGTGCCACCAGCAGAGATACACTAGCGGGGGCCCCCACAGATACG. As protein: CATSRDTLAGAPTDT. The CDR3 as a whole reads CATSRDTLAGAPTDTQYF.

Notes on this clone: The read comes to an end 3 residues before the CDR3 does, leaving the germline J gene to fill in the end. V and J are TRBV7-9 and TRBJ1-4; perhaps TRBD1 as D (6 bases). This CDR3 has 15 residues. Trimming shortened V by 2 bases and J by 5 bases, and 12 bases separated the two germline ends. Germline V gene sequence: CDR1 SEHNR, CDR2 FQNEAQ (reference sequence). This chain's CDR3 is CASSLLQGGNEKLFF. The part of the CDR3 DNA that was read is TGTGCCAGCAGCTTACTACAGGGTGGGAATGAAAAA.

This clone was counted between two and nine times. The read is 3 residues too short to cover the CDR3 end, so that end is filled in from the germline J gene. V and J are TRBV19 and TRBJ1-1; a weak D match, TRBD1 (5 bases). The CDR3 extends over 12 amino acids. CDR1 and CDR2 (germline): LNHDA, SQIVND (reference sequence). Trimming cost V 9 bases and J 7 bases, with 15 bases left between them. The CDR3 sequence is CASARGGLEAFF. CDR3 DNA, as far as it was read: TGTGCCAGCGCTCGGGGGGGACTTGAA.

This clone was detected only a few times. The CDR3 end lies 3 residues beyond the end of the read and is filled in from the germline J gene. This chain joins TRBV19 and TRBJ1-6; D is possibly TRBD1 (6 bases). CDR3 length equals 17 residues. Trimming left V 0 bases short and J 6 bases short, with 15 bases between. Germline-derived CDR1 and CDR2 are LNHDA and SQIVND (reference sequence). The CDR3 loop reads CASSIDPRGQINSPLHF. Partial CDR3 DNA: TGTGCCAGTAGTATAGACCCCCGCGGACAGATTAATTCACCC.

A few counts support this clone. Sequencing ends 3 residues short of the CDR3 end; the germline J gene provides the rest. The gene calls are TRBV18 and TRBJ1-1; TRBD1 matches 8 bases. J lost 1 base, V lost 4 bases, and 8 bases had no gene match. This CDR3 is built from 16 residues. Germline CDR1 and CDR2: KGHSH and LQKENI. This CDR3 reads CASSHSRGLGNTEAFF. CDR3 DNA, as far as it was read: TGTGCCAGCTCACACTCCAGGGGGCTCGGGAACACTGAA.

A note on this clone: The observed sequence ends 3 residues before the CDR3 terminus, with the missing tail filled in from the germline J gene. The chain has TRBV30 and TRBJ2-7; D perhaps matches TRBD2 (5 bases). Germline values: CDR1 GTSNPN, CDR2 SVGIG (reference sequence). The CDR3 is 13 amino acids. V dropped 2 bases and J dropped 6 bases, with 14 bases sitting between them. The sequenced CDR3 bases are TGTGCCTGGAGTCCCGGACTGGTGAGCGAG. It encodes CAWSPGLVSE. The full CDR3 is CAWSPGLVSEQYF.

This clone was observed a handful of times. The sequenced fragment ends 3 residues before the CDR3 boundary, so the rest is inferred from the germline J gene. V and J are TRBV7-9 and TRBJ2-3; 8 positions agree with TRBD2. This CDR3 is built from 13 residues. Losses at the gene ends were 11 bases for V and 7 bases for J; bases not matched to a gene: 11. Germline V gene data show CDR1 as SEHNR and CDR2 as FQNEAQ (reference sequence). The covered CDR3 bases are TGTGCCGGACGACGAGCGGGGGCGAATACG. It codes for CAGRRAGANT. The complete CDR3 reads CAGRRAGANTQYF.

This clone was seen ten or more times. The read falls 3 residues short of the CDR3 end, and the missing part is taken from the germline J gene. The rearrangement joins TRBV29-1 to TRBJ1-1; 7 positions agree with TRBD1. Germline V gene lookup returns CDR1 SQVTM and CDR2 ANQGSEA. The J segment lost 6 bases and the V segment lost 4 bases, leaving 11 bases of the junction unmatched. The CDR3 runs to 14 residues. The covered CDR3 bases are TGCAGCGTTGGGAACAGGGGCAGTAGCGCTGAA. Amino acids: CSVGNRGSSAE. The entire CDR3 sequence reads CSVGNRGSSAEAFF.

This clone was counted ten times or more. The CDR3 protein is CASPGTELTDTQYF. The DNA read from the CDR3 is TGTGCCAGCCCCGGGACAGAACTCACAGATACG. The J gene is TRBJ2-3, the V gene TRBV2; 7 bases are shared with TRBD1. The read is 3 residues too short to cover the CDR3 end, so that end is filled in from the germline J gene. CDR1 is SNHLY, CDR2 FYNNEI, per germline. This CDR3 is 14 amino acids long. V was pared by 8 bases and J by 2 bases, with 7 bases of the junction left unmatched.

As to this clone: The read comes to an end 3 residues before the CDR3 does, leaving the germline J gene to fill in the end. The rearrangement uses TRBV30 and TRBJ2-3; D uncertain. The V and J ends lost 2 bases and 4 bases respectively, with 7 bases between them. The CDR3 length is 12 residues. The germline V gene has CDR1 GTSNPN and CDR2 SVGIG (reference sequence). This chain's CDR3 is CAWSTGADTQYF. CDR3 DNA, as far as it was read: TGTGCCTGGAGTACGGGTGCAGATACG.